This TCR beta chain was observed in a study of CD8 T cells in ankylosing spondylitis. General observations from the study: A TCR beta motif of 7 or 8 highly homologous variants appeared characteristic of ankylosing spondylitis blood. Clones linked to disease were reported to show significant enrichment in matched ankylosing spondylitis synovial fluid.

Preparation of TCR beta libraries was done by quantitative 5'-RACE with molecular barcodes. TCRdb independently ran MiXCR on the 5' RACE reads; one entry per CDR3 protein. The sample yields about 39,000 distinct CDR3 sequences, less than 4% seen once. In its sample, this clonotype was seen many times. Its antigen is not identified. Germline lookup yields CDR1 SGDLS and CDR2 YYNGEE. The CDR3 contains 14 residues. V dropped 0 bases and J dropped 2 bases, with 7 bases sitting between them. The sequencing input was blood, either unsorted or a sorted T cell fraction (not recorded which). The TCR originated in a male donor with ankylosing spondylitis or in good health (not recorded which). The chain recombines TRBV9 with TRBJ2-3, with D maybe TRBD2 (5 bases). The CDR3 nucleotides are TGTGCCAGCAGCGTAGAGCGGTACACAGATACGCAGTATTTT. As protein: CASSVERYTDTQYF.